This TCR beta chain appears in the sequencing data of a study of glioma-infiltrating T cells. This clonotype showed up just a few times. Its antigen remains unidentified. The V gene's germline CDR1 is DFQATT and CDR2 SNEGSKA (reference sequence). The CDR3 length is 12 residues. Trimming removed 6 bases from V and 3 bases from J, with 12 bases in between. The iRepertoire nested amplicon-rescue multiplex PCR amplified TCR alpha and beta CDR3s from RNA. TCRdb recomputed calls from the multiplex PCR reads with MiXCR, one row per CDR3 protein. The sample has around 350,000 distinct CDR3 sequences; 35% to 45% are singletons. Study-wide findings and caveats: Patients with low tissue-blood divergence carried a signature set of shared blood CDR3 motifs.

This clonotype was obtained from a human donor with low-grade glioma or glioblastoma, undergoing nonglioma brain surgery, or in good health (not recorded which). The sequenced sample consisted of glioma tissue, nonneoplastic brain tissue, or PBMCs (not recorded which). The V and J genes are TRBV20-1 and TRBJ2-7, with D maybe TRBD1 (5 bases). This chain's CDR3 is CSARTKLYEQYF. For the CDR3, the DNA is TGCAGTGCCCGGACAAAGCTCTACGAGCAGTACTTC.